This TCR beta chain was obtained from a study of vaccination and CD4 T cells after COVID-19. The CDR3 extends over 14 amino acids. Trimming took 6 bases from V and 7 from J; bases not matched to a gene: 13. CDR1 is SQVTM, CDR2 ANQGSEA, per germline. Treatment: roughly 10-day PBMC culture with coronavirus spike peptide pools or control peptides (ViraFEST assay). Cultures got half-medium changes with IL-2 on days 3 and 7. Note on this clonotype: The antigen remains undetermined.

Cultured CD4+ T-cell DNA underwent Oncomine TCR Beta short-read sequencing. TCRdb re-derived calls from the PCR reads in MiXCR, one entry per CDR3 protein. The data show about 13,000 distinct CDR3 sequences, roughly 61% seen once. Sequenced material: CD4+ T cells from blood, cultured in vitro. This receptor was identified in a human donor who had recovered from COVID-19. The gene calls are TRBV29-1 and TRBJ2-7, with 9 bases fitting TRBD2. In DNA form, the CDR3 reads TGCAGCGTAGGTAGCGGGGGCCGTCTCAGGGAGCAGTACTTC. Encoded protein: CSVGSGGRLREQYF.